The 25 T cell receptor beta chains presented below share a single source sample, sequenced in a study of molecular identifiers for immune sequencing clone quantification. Via MiXCR, TCRdb re-called the PCR reads, giving one row per CDR3 protein. The sample yields approximately 630,000 distinct CDR3 sequences, over 25% seen once. Material: naive CD8+ T cells from blood, with Jurkat cell RNA spiked in. The subset here: FACS-sorted CD8+CD4-CCR7+CD45RA+ naive T cells. These receptor sequences come from a human donor in good health. Some libraries in this study had Jurkat cell RNA spiked in.

Concerning this clonotype: A much bigger clone sits one base away, suggesting this may be a read error. The J gene is TRBJ2-5, the V gene TRBV6-2 or TRBV6-3; D might be TRBD2 (6 bases). The CDR3 spans 13 residues. Germline loops: CDR1 MNHEY, CDR2 SVGEGT. The CDR3 spells CASNAGYQVTQYF. In nucleotides, the CDR3 is TGTGCCAGCAACGCGGGATACCAAGTGACCCAGTACTTC.

This clonotype has a count of ten or more. This chain joins TRBV28 and TRBJ2-7; D is tentatively TRBD1 or TRBD2 (5 bases each). From germline, CDR1 is MDHEN and CDR2 SYDVKM. V was cut by 5 bases and J by 3 bases, with 14 bases left in between. The CDR3 has 14 amino acids. The CDR3 here is CASSTREGLYEQYF. The CDR3 region has the DNA TGTGCCAGCAGTACCCGAGAGGGGCTCTACGAGCAGTACTTC.

Ten or more counts support this clonotype. This sequence joins TRBV5-6 and TRBJ2-7; D gene uncertain. The CDR3 extends over 12 amino acids. The V end lost 1 base, the J end lost 6 bases, and 8 bases lay between the germline ends. Per germline, CDR1 SGHDT and CDR2 YYEEEE. In DNA form, the CDR3 reads TGTGCCAGCAGCTTGTTGGGTGCCGAGCAGTACTTC. Translating it yields CASSLLGAEQYF.

This clonotype was counted many times. This chain joins TRBV5-1 and TRBJ2-7; possibly TRBD2 for D (5 bases). The ends were cut back, 3 bases at V and 2 bases at J, with 9 bases in the middle. This CDR3 is built from 13 residues. Germline lookup yields CDR1 SGHRS and CDR2 YFSETQ. CDR3 in DNA: TGCGCCAGCAGCTGGACTCTAACCTACGAGCAGTACTTC. Residues: CASSWTLTYEQYF.

A few counts support this clonotype. This chain links TRBV24-1 with TRBJ2-1; D unresolved. V lost 7 bases, J lost 5 bases, and 20 bases lay in between. The CDR3 has 16 residues. Germline V gene lookup returns CDR1 KGHDR and CDR2 SFDVKD. CDR3 sequence: CATSGEIAGHNNEQFF. The CDR3 DNA sequence: TGTGCCACCAGCGGAGAAATCGCTGGGCATAACAATGAGCAGTTCTTC.

In this sample, this clonotype turned up many times. J is TRBJ1-1 and V is TRBV7-9, with D unclear. The germline V gene encodes CDR1 SEHNR and CDR2 FQNEAQ (reference sequence). The V gene lost 2 bases and the J gene lost 7 bases, with 8 bases spanning the gap. The CDR3 is 12 residues long. Here the CDR3 DNA reads TGTGCCAGCAGCTTATATGAGAGTGAAGCTTTCTTT. It translates to CASSLYESEAFF.

This chain uses TRBV3-1 with TRBJ2-1; 14 bases match TRBD2. J was trimmed by 8 bases and V by 4 bases; bases with no gene match: 7. CDR3 length equals 16 residues. Germline CDR1 LGHDT, CDR2 YNNKEL (reference sequence). The CDR3 region is CASSPGTSGGLDEQFF. The CDR3 DNA reads as TGTGCCAGCAGCCCCGGGACTAGCGGGGGTTTGGATGAGCAGTTCTTC.

This clonotype came up a few times. The V gene is TRBV12-3 or TRBV12-4, the J gene TRBJ2-2; TRBD2 aligns across 9 bases. This CDR3 spans 17 amino acids. V shed 6 bases, J shed 5 bases, and the junction held 13 bases outside the gene matches. The CDR3 region is CASRPTGAGGATGELFF. The DNA for the CDR3 is TGTGCCAGCAGACCGACTGGGGCGGGAGGGGCGACCGGGGAGCTGTTTTTT.

The V gene is TRBV4-3, the J gene TRBJ2-2; D unresolved. Trimming left V 0 bases short and J 3 bases short, with 8 bases between. The germline gives CDR1 LGHNA, CDR2 YSLEER. The CDR3 totals 15 residues. This chain's CDR3 is CASSQDRQYTGELFF. CDR3 sequence (DNA): TGCGCCAGCAGCCAAGATCGCCAGTACACCGGGGAGCTGTTTTTT.

The chain uses TRBV5-6 and TRBJ2-2; TRBD2 aligns across 10 bases. Trimming at V came to 5 bases and at J to 3 bases, leaving 4 bases not matched to a gene. CDR3 length equals 15 residues. Germline-derived CDR1 and CDR2 are SGHDT and YYEEEE. The CDR3 here is CASRTSGAYTGELFF. The CDR3 nucleotides are TGTGCCAGCAGAACTAGCGGGGCGTACACCGGGGAGCTGTTTTTT.

The sample holds a few counts of this clonotype. The chain couples TRBV21-1 to TRBJ2-5; the D call TRBD2 from the table was never checked on the DNA. TRBV21-1 is assigned pseudogene status. This CDR3 is 13 amino acids long. CDR3 in amino acids: CASSKLAGETQYF. As DNA, the CDR3 is TGTGCCAGCAGCAAACTTGCGGGGGAGACCCAGTACTTC.

The genes are TRBV4-3 and TRBJ1-2, with 10 bases matching TRBD1. The CDR3 is 18 residues long. Germline assignment: CDR1 LGHNA and CDR2 YSLEER. V lost 0 bases to trimming and J lost 4 bases; unmatched junction nucleotides: 11. This CDR3 is CASSQDLRQGAKPYGYTF. The CDR3 nucleotides read TGCGCCAGCAGCCAAGATCTTCGACAGGGGGCGAAACCCTATGGCTACACCTTC.

The table lists this clonotype with a few counts. The rearrangement links TRBV5-4 to TRBJ2-7, with 7 bases aligning to TRBD2. With V trimmed by 1 base and J by 6 bases, 4 bases remained unmatched. The CDR3 is 13 residues long. Germline CDR1 is SGHNT and CDR2 is YYREEE (reference sequence). The CDR3 loop reads CASSLSGNVEQYF. CDR3 in DNA: TGTGCCAGCAGCTTGAGCGGGAATGTCGAGCAGTACTTC.

The V gene is TRBV24-1, the J gene TRBJ2-2; D perhaps matches TRBD2 (7 bases). This CDR3 is built from 14 residues. Per the germline V gene, CDR1 is KGHDR and CDR2 is SFDVKD. Trimming took off 6 bases at V and 4 bases at J, with 11 bases between the two ends. The CDR3 spells CATSLGGPTGELFF. DNA of the CDR3: TGTGCCACCAGTTTGGGGGGGCCCACCGGGGAGCTGTTTTTT.

This rearrangement joins TRBV4-3 to TRBJ2-1; D is possibly TRBD1 or TRBD2 (6 bases each). V was trimmed by 6 bases and J by 3 bases, leaving 18 bases between them. The CDR3 contains 16 residues. CDR1 is LGHNA, CDR2 YSLEER, per germline. The CDR3 is CASSPSGGRVYNEQFF. The CDR3 bases are TGCGCCAGCAGTCCGAGTGGGGGGCGCGTCTACAATGAGCAGTTCTTC.

Many counts were recorded for this clonotype. The chain combines TRBV29-1 with TRBJ2-7; TRBD1 is a possible D gene (6 bases). The V and J ends lost 7 bases and 7 bases respectively, with 20 bases between them. Germline V gives CDR1 SQVTM, CDR2 ANQGSEA. The CDR3 sequence is 13 residues long. CDR3 sequence (DNA): TGCAGCGCCCTGGACAGCCGGGATGGTGAGCAGTACTTC. Translation gives CSALDSRDGEQYF.

This clonotype was picked up a small number of times. The chain links TRBV9 to TRBJ2-1; 10 bases are shared with TRBD2. CDR3 size: 17 residues. The V segment lost 0 bases and the J segment 8 bases; nucleotides outside the gene matches: 11. Germline CDR1 and CDR2: SGDLS and YYNGEE. CDR3 amino acids: CASSVGTSGKRGDEQFF. Written as DNA, the CDR3 is TGTGCCAGCAGCGTAGGGACTAGCGGTAAGAGGGGCGATGAGCAGTTCTTC.

J is TRBJ2-5 and V is TRBV11-2; TRBD1 might be the D (5 bases). CDR1 is SGHAT, CDR2 FQNNGV, per germline. The CDR3 covers 14 residues. V was clipped by 5 bases and J by 5 bases, with 15 bases between them. CDR3 residues: CASSPYNAGETQYF. CDR3 DNA sequence: TGTGCCAGCAGCCCTTACAACGCAGGGGAGACCCAGTACTTC.

This clonotype appeared a few times. The chain carries TRBV4-3 and TRBJ2-1; D gene unclear. Germline V gene lookup returns CDR1 LGHNA and CDR2 YSLEER. Trimming took 0 bases from V and 8 from J, leaving 17 bases between them. CDR3 size: 16 residues. The CDR3 bases are TGCGCCAGCAGCCAAGAATGGAGTGAAGTACTCGATGAGCAGTTCTTC. This sequence encodes CASSQEWSEVLDEQFF.

This rearrangement joins TRBV27 to TRBJ2-7, with 7 bases that match TRBD1. Trimming at V came to 6 bases and at J to 3 bases, leaving 8 bases not matched to a gene. The germline CDR1 and CDR2 sequences are MNHEY and SMNVEV (reference sequence). This CDR3 is 14 amino acids long. CDR3 amino acids: CASSLDRKFYEQYF. The DNA for the CDR3 is TGTGCCAGCAGCCTGGACAGGAAATTCTACGAGCAGTACTTC.

Ten or more counts support this clonotype. V is TRBV12-3 or TRBV12-4 and J is TRBJ2-3; D is unclear. This CDR3 has 14 residues. Trimming pared 6 bases from V and 6 bases from J, leaving 16 bases between. The CDR3 DNA reads TGTGCCAGCAGCCTGTCGGGCAGGCGGGATACGCAGTATTTT. Residues: CASSLSGRRDTQYF.

Worth noting for this clonotype: This clone may be a read error of a much larger clone one base away. The V call is TRBV11-2, the J call TRBJ1-1; D is uncertain. The CDR3 has 14 amino acids. Per the germline V gene, CDR1 is SGHAT and CDR2 is FQNNGV. CDR3 amino acids: CASSLSGANPEAFF. The CDR3, as DNA: TGTGCCAGCAGCCTATCCGGAGCGAACCCTGAAGCTTTCTTT.

In its sample, this clonotype was seen many times. The V gene is TRBV4-2, the J gene TRBJ2-7, with TRBD1 matching 8 bases. The CDR3 totals 15 residues. V lost 4 bases, J lost 4 bases, and 9 bases stayed unmatched. Germline CDR1 reads LGHNA; CDR2 reads YNFKEQ. The CDR3 region is CASSPRTGSRYEQYF. Here the CDR3 DNA reads TGTGCCAGCAGCCCCCGGACAGGGAGTCGGTACGAGCAGTACTTC.

This clonotype occurred many times. The V call is TRBV6-6, the J call TRBJ1-5, with D unresolved. This CDR3 is built from 14 residues. Germline V gene sequence: CDR1 MNHNY, CDR2 SVGAGI (reference sequence). V was clipped by 7 bases and J by 6 bases, with 16 bases between them. As DNA, the CDR3 is TGTGCCAGCACCTTACCGGGTGTTGGTCAGCCCCAGCATTTT. Amino acids: CASTLPGVGQPQHF.

Points on this clonotype: A much larger clone differs by one base, so this may be a read error. The chain recombines TRBV14 with TRBJ1-2; D unclear. Trimming took off 1 base at V and 5 bases at J, with 14 bases between the two ends. Germline V gene lookup returns CDR1 SGHDN and CDR2 FVKESK. The CDR3 is made up of 15 amino acids. CDR3 DNA sequence: TGTGCCAGCAGCCAAGGTACCACAGTCAAGTATGGCTACACCTTC. Its protein is CASSQGTTVKYGYTF.